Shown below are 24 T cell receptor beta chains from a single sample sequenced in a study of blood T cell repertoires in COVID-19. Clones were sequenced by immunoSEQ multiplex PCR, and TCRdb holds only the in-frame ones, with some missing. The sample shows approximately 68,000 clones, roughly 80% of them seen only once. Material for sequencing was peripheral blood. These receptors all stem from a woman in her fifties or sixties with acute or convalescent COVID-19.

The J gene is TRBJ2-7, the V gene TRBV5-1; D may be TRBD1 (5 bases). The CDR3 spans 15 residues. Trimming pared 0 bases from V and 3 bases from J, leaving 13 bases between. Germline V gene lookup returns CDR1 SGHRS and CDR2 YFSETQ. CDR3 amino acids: CASSLAPGWDYEQYF. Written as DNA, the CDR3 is TGCGCCAGCAGCTTGGCGCCAGGGTGGGACTACGAGCAGTACTTC.

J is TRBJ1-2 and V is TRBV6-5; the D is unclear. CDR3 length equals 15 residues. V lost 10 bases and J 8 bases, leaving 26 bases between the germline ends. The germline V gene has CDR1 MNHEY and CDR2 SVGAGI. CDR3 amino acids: CANSRVTLLVGGYTF. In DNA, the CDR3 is TGTGCCAACAGCCGGGTAACTCTCCTCGTTGGGGGCTACACCTTC.

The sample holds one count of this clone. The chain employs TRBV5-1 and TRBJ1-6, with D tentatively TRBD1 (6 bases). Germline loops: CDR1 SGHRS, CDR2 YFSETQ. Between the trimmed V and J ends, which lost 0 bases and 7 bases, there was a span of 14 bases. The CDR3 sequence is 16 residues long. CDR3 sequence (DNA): TGCGCCAGCAGCTTGGAGGGGGGGACGGGAAATTCACCCCTCCACTTT. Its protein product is CASSLEGGTGNSPLHF.

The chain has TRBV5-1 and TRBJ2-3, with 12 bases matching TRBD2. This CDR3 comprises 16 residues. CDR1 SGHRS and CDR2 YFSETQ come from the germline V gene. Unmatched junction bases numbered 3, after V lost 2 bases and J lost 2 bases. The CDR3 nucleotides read TGCGCCAGCAGCTTACTAGCGGGAGGAACCACAGATACGCAGTATTTT. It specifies CASSLLAGGTTDTQYF.

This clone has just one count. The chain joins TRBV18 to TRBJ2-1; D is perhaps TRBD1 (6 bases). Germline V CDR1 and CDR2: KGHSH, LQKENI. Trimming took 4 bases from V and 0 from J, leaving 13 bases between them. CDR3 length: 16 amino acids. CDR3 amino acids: CASSLGTILSYNEQFF. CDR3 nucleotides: TGTGCCAGCTCACTTGGGACAATTCTCTCCTACAATGAGCAGTTCTTC.

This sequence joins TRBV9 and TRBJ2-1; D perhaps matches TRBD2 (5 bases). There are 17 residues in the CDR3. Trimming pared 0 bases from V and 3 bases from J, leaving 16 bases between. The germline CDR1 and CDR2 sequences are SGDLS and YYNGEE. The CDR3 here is CASSVEARGPNYNEQFF. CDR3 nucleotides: TGTGCCAGCAGCGTAGAAGCTCGCGGGCCGAACTACAATGAGCAGTTCTTC.

Here the CDR3 DNA reads TGTGCCAGCAGCGCACAGGGGAACTCTGGAAACACCATATATTTT. Translation gives CASSAQGNSGNTIYF. The chain is built from TRBV9 and TRBJ1-3; 7 nucleotides line up with TRBD1. The CDR3 is 15 amino acids. Trimming at V came to 3 bases and at J to 0 bases, leaving 3 bases not matched to a gene. The germline V gene has CDR1 SGDLS and CDR2 YYNGEE.

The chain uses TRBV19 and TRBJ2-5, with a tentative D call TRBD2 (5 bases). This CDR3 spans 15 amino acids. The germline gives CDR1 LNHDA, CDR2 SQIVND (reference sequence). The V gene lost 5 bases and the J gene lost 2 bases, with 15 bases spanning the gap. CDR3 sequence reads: CASSVGGLQQETQYF. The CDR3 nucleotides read TGTGCCAGTAGTGTGGGCGGGTTACAGCAAGAGACCCAGTACTTC.

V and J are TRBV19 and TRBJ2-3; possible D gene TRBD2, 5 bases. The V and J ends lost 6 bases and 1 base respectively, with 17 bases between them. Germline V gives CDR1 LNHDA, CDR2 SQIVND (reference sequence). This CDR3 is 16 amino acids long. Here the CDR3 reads CASSSRGPLRTDTQYF. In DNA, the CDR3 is TGTGCCAGTAGCTCGAGAGGGCCCTTACGCACAGATACGCAGTATTTT.

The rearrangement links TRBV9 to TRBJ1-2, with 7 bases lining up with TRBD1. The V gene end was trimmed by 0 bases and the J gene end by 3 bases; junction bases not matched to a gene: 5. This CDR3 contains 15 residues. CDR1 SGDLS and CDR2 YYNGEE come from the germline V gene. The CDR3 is CASSVVPQGDYGYTF. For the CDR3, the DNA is TGTGCCAGCAGCGTAGTTCCCCAGGGGGACTATGGCTACACCTTC.

The DNA for the CDR3 is TGTGCCAGCAGCCAAGGCAGAGGAGCAAACTATGGCTACACCTTC. Its translation: CASSQGRGANYGYTF. V usage is TRBV14 and J usage is TRBJ1-2, with no clear D. The CDR3 is made up of 15 amino acids. V was clipped by 1 base and J by 2 bases, with 11 bases between them. CDR1 SGHDN and CDR2 FVKESK come from the germline V gene.

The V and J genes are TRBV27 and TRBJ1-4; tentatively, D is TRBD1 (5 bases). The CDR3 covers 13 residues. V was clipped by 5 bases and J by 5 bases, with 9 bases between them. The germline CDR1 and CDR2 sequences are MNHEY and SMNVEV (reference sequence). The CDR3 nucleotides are TGTGCCAGCAGTGCCCGGGGGAATGAAAAACTGTTTTTT. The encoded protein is CASSARGNEKLFF. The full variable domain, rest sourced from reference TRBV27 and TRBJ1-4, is EAQVTQNPRYLITVTGKKLTVTCSQNMNHEYMSWYRQDPGLGLRQIYYSMNVEVTDKGDVPEGYKVSRKEKRNFPLILESPSPNQTSLYFCASSARGNEKLFFGSGTQLSVL.

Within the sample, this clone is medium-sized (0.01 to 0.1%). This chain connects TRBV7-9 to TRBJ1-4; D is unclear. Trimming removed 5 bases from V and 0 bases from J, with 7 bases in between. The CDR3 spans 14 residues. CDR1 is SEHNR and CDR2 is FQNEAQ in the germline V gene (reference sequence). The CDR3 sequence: CASSPQSTNEKLFF. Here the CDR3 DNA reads TGTGCCAGCAGCCCACAGTCAACTAATGAAAAACTGTTTTTT.

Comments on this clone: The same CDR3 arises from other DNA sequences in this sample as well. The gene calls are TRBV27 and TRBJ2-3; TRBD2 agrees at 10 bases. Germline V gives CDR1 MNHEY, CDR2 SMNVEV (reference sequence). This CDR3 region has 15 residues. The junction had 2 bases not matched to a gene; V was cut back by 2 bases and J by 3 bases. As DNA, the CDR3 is TGTGCCAGCAGTTTAGGAGCGGGAGGGACAGATACGCAGTATTTT. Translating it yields CASSLGAGGTDTQYF.

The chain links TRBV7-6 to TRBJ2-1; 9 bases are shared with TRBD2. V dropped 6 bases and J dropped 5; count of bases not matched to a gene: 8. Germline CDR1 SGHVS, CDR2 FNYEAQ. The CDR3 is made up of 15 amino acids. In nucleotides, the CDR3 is TGTGCCAGCAGTCCCTATGAGCGGGAGGACAATGAGCAGTTCTTC. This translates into CASSPYEREDNEQFF.

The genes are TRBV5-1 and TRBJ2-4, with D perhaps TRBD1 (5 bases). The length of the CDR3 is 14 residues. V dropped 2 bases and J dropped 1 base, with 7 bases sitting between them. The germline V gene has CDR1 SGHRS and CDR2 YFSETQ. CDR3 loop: CASSLGHAKNIQYF. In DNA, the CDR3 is TGCGCCAGCAGCTTAGGACATGCCAAAAACATTCAGTACTTC.

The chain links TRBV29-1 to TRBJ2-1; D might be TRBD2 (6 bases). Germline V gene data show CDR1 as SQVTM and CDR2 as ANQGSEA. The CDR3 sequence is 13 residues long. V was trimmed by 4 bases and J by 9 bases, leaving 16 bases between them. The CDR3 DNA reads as TGCAGCGTTGGGGCCGGGAGTCGTAGTGAGCAGTTCTTC. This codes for CSVGAGSRSEQFF.

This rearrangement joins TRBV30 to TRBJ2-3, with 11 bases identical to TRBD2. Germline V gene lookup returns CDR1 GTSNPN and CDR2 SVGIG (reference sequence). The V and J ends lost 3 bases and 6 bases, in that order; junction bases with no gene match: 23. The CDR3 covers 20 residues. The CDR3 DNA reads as TGTGCCTGGAGGGGGTGGGCTAGCGGGGGGCATCGCCCACGTAAGGATACGCAGTATTTT. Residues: CAWRGWASGGHRPRKDTQYF. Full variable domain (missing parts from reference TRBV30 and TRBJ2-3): SQTIHQWPATLVQPVGSPLSLECTVEGTSNPNLYWYRQAAGRGLQLLFYSVGIGQISSEVPQNLSASRPQDRQFILSSKKLLLSDSGFYLCAWRGWASGGHRPRKDTQYFGPGTRLTVL.

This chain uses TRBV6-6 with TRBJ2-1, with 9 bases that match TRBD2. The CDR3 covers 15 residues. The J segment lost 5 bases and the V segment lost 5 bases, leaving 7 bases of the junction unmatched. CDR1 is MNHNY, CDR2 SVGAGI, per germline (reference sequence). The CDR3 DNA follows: TGTGCCAGCAGTGCTATAGCGGGAGTAAACAATGAGCAGTTCTTC. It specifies CASSAIAGVNNEQFF.

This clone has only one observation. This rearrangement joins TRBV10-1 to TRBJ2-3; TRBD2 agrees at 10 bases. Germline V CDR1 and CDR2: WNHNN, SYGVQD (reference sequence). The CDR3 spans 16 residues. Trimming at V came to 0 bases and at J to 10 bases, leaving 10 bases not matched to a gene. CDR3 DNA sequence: TGCGCCAGCAGTGAGTCTCAAGCGGGGGGGGCCGAACCGCAGTATTTT. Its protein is CASSESQAGGAEPQYF.

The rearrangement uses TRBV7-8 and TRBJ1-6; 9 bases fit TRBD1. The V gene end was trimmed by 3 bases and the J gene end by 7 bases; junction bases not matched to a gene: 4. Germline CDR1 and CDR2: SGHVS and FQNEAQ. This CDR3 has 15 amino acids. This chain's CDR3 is CASSFRTGANSPLHF. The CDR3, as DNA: TGTGCCAGCAGCTTCCGGACAGGGGCCAATTCACCCCTCCACTTT.

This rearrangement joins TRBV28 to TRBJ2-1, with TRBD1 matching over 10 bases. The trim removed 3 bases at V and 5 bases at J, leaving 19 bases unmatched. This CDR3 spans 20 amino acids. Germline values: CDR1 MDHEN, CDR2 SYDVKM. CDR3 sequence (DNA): TGTGCCAGCAGTTTTGGGGTGGGGGACAGGGGAGGTCAACCAAACAATGAGCAGTTCTTC. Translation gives CASSFGVGDRGGQPNNEQFF.

The DNA for the CDR3 is TGTGCCACCAGGACAGGGGGGCCAGTAGAGACCCAGTACTTC. This gives the protein CATRTGGPVETQYF. V usage is TRBV15 and J usage is TRBJ2-5; 9 bases align to TRBD1. Germline CDR1 and CDR2: LNHNV and YYDKDF (reference sequence). J lost 4 bases, V lost 6 bases, and 6 bases had no gene match. There are 14 residues in the CDR3.

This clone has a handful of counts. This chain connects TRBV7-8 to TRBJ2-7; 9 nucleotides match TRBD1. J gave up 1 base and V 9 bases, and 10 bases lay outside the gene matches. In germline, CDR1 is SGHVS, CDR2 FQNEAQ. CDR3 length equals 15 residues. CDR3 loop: CARLVRDRVSYEQYF. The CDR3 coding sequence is TGTGCCAGGCTGGTCCGGGACAGGGTATCCTACGAGCAGTACTTC.